Listed below are T cell receptor beta chains from one sample, sequenced in a study of OX40 agonist ivuxolimab in advanced cancers. TCRdb's table, derived via immunoSEQ multiplex PCR, lists solely in-frame clones and lacks some. The repertoire consists of over 150,000 clones, with 85% to 95% occurring once and the leading ten covering around 0.31%. Here the sequenced sample was CD4+ or CD8+ T cells sorted from blood, taken in a trial of the OX40 agonist ivuxolimab. The receptors were sampled from an adult with an advanced solid tumor such as melanoma, head and neck, liver or kidney cancer. CDR3s include the opening cysteine and the closing phenylalanine or tryptophan. The D gene is left open where the match is weak. Rows give clone size only sometimes, using once, few, many, or a class for an expanded clone.

J: TRBJ2-5; size: -; V: TRBV7-7; D: TRBD1; CDR3: CASSLMRQGKETQYF; DNA: TGTGCCAGCAGCTTAATGCGACAGGGGAAAGAGACCCAGTACTTC
J: TRBJ1-5; size: -; V: TRBV6-5; D: -; CDR3: CASSYSTNQPQHF; DNA: TGTGCCAGCAGTTACTCGACGAATCAGCCCCAGCATTTT
J: TRBJ1-1; size: -; V: TRBV5-4; D: -; CDR3: CASGRGFATEAFF; DNA: TGTGCCAGCGGGAGGGGTTTCGCCACTGAAGCTTTCTTT
J: TRBJ1-2; size: -; V: TRBV6-5; D: -; CDR3: CASSSQRYGYTF; DNA: TGTGCCAGCAGTTCCCAGCGATATGGCTACACCTTC
J: TRBJ2-7; size: -; V: TRBV6-1; D: -; CDR3: CASSYAGEQYF; DNA: TGTGCCAGCAGTTACGCGGGCGAGCAGTACTTC
J: TRBJ2-3; size: -; V: TRBV15; D: TRBD1; CDR3: CATRNPGQGDTQYF; DNA: TGTGCCACCCGAAATCCCGGACAGGGCGATACGCAGTATTTT
J: TRBJ1-5; size: -; V: TRBV6-6; D: -; CDR3: CASGQYNQPQHF; DNA: TGTGCCAGCGGGCAGTACAATCAGCCCCAGCATTTT
J: TRBJ2-7; size: -; V: TRBV7-2; D: -; CDR3: CASSLVLGEQYF; DNA: TGTGCCAGCAGCTTAGTCCTAGGGGAGCAGTACTTC
J: TRBJ1-2; size: -; V: TRBV28; D: TRBD1; CDR3: CASSPLGTGGSVAYGYTF; DNA: TGTGCCAGTTCGCCCCTCGGGACAGGGGGCTCGGTCGCCTATGGCTACACCTTC
J: TRBJ2-3; size: -; V: TRBV4-1; D: -; CDR3: CASSQVLGFTDTQYF; DNA: TGCGCCAGCAGCCAAGTTTTGGGGTTCACAGATACGCAGTATTTT
J: TRBJ2-4; size: once; V: TRBV7-2; D: TRBD2; CDR3: CASSGTSGRGVAKNIQYF; DNA: TGTGCCAGCAGCGGGACTAGCGGGAGGGGGGTAGCCAAAAACATTCAGTACTTC
J: TRBJ1-1; size: -; V: TRBV10-2; D: -; CDR3: CASTPGNTEAFF; DNA: TGCGCCAGCACCCCGGGGAACACTGAAGCTTTCTTT
J: TRBJ1-5; size: -; V: TRBV15; D: -; CDR3: CATSRETVGDQPQHF; DNA: TGTGCCACCAGCAGAGAAACAGTAGGTGATCAGCCCCAGCATTTT
J: TRBJ1-4; size: -; V: TRBV6-1; D: -; CDR3: CASVRTGGMGEKLFF; DNA: TGTGCCAGCGTTCGGACGGGGGGCATGGGCGAAAAACTGTTTTTT
J: TRBJ2-1; size: -; V: TRBV18; D: TRBD2; CDR3: CASSLGTSGYNEQFF; DNA: TGTGCCAGCTCGCTCGGGACTAGCGGATACAATGAGCAGTTCTTC
J: TRBJ2-4; size: -; V: TRBV11-2; D: TRBD1; CDR3: CASSLGQLSAKNIQYF; DNA: TGTGCCAGCAGCCTGGGACAGCTGTCGGCCAAAAACATTCAGTACTTC
J: TRBJ1-6; size: -; V: TRBV11-2; D: -; CDR3: CASSLVALGSPLHF; DNA: TGTGCCAGCAGCTTAGTGGCCCTGGGGTCACCCCTCCACTTT
J: TRBJ1-2; size: -; V: TRBV4-2; D: TRBD1; CDR3: CASSHRTGDGYTF; DNA: TGTGCCAGCAGCCACCGGACAGGAGATGGCTACACCTTC
J: TRBJ1-2; size: -; V: TRBV11-2; D: -; CDR3: CASSTDSNYGYTF; DNA: TGTGCCAGCAGCACCGACAGTAACTATGGCTACACCTTC
J: TRBJ1-1; size: -; V: TRBV7-9; D: -; CDR3: CASTLAGVNTEAFF; DNA: TGTGCCAGCACCCTAGCGGGGGTGAACACTGAAGCTTTCTTT
J: TRBJ2-7; size: -; V: TRBV10-3; D: -; CDR3: CAISSGGFSYEQYF; DNA: TGTGCCATCAGTAGTGGGGGGTTCTCCTACGAGCAGTACTTC
J: TRBJ2-7; size: -; V: TRBV2; D: TRBD1; CDR3: CASRTGTAGYEQYF; DNA: TGTGCCAGCAGGACCGGGACAGCAGGCTACGAGCAGTACTTC
J: TRBJ1-4; size: -; V: TRBV5-5; D: -; CDR3: CASSLRQGGTNEKLFF; DNA: TGTGCCAGCAGCTTAAGGCAGGGTGGGACTAATGAAAAACTGTTTTTT
J: TRBJ2-7; size: -; V: TRBV6-6; D: TRBD2; CDR3: CASTTWPSGTYEQYF; DNA: TGTGCCAGCACTACCTGGCCTAGCGGCACCTACGAGCAGTACTTC
J: TRBJ2-7; size: once; V: TRBV18; D: TRBD1; CDR3: CASSLTTGAAYEQYF; DNA: TGTGCCAGCTCACTCACGACAGGGGCCGCCTACGAGCAGTACTTC
J: TRBJ1-1; size: -; V: TRBV10-1; D: -; CDR3: CASSFRVNTEAFF; DNA: TGCGCCAGCAGTTTTAGGGTGAACACTGAAGCTTTCTTT
J: TRBJ1-2; size: -; V: TRBV6-5; D: -; CDR3: CASSLDAHGYTF; DNA: TGTGCCAGCAGTCTCGACGCCCATGGCTACACCTTC
J: TRBJ2-5; size: -; V: TRBV28; D: -; CDR3: CASSFGTQGTQYF; DNA: TGTGCCAGCAGTTTCGGGACCCAAGGGACCCAGTACTTC
J: TRBJ1-3; size: -; V: TRBV6-1; D: -; CDR3: CASTPRPTGGNTIYF; DNA: TGTGCCAGCACACCGAGGCCAACCGGAGGAAACACCATATATTTT
J: TRBJ2-7; size: -; V: TRBV5-1; D: -; CDR3: CASSDPAANFYEQYF; DNA: TGCGCCAGCAGCGACCCCGCGGCCAACTTCTACGAGCAGTACTTC
J: TRBJ1-1; size: -; V: TRBV4-2; D: -; CDR3: CASSQEEGLTEAFF; DNA: TGTGCCAGCAGCCAAGAGGAGGGGCTCACTGAAGCTTTCTTT
J: TRBJ2-1; size: -; V: TRBV5-6; D: -; CDR3: CASSLLVLSSYNEQFF; DNA: TGTGCCAGCAGCTTGTTGGTCTTAAGCTCCTACAATGAGCAGTTCTTC
J: TRBJ2-7; size: -; V: TRBV2; D: TRBD1; CDR3: CASRGQGIHEQYF; DNA: TGTGCCAGCAGGGGACAGGGGATACACGAGCAGTACTTC
J: TRBJ2-7; size: -; V: TRBV7-9; D: TRBD1; CDR3: CASSLVAGGSDEQYF; DNA: TGTGCCAGCAGCTTAGTAGCAGGGGGATCGGACGAGCAGTACTTC
J: TRBJ1-1; size: -; V: TRBV10-3; D: -; CDR3: CAISQETRGGEAFF; DNA: TGTGCCATCAGCCAGGAGACTAGGGGGGGTGAAGCTTTCTTT
J: TRBJ2-2; size: -; V: TRBV4-1; D: -; CDR3: CASSQPTRGTGELFF; DNA: TGCGCCAGCAGCCAACCAACCAGGGGAACCGGGGAGCTGTTTTTT
J: TRBJ2-1; size: -; V: TRBV7-2; D: TRBD2; CDR3: CASSLGGAGGTYNEQFF; DNA: TGTGCCAGCAGCTTAGGGGGGGCGGGAGGCACCTACAATGAGCAGTTCTTC
J: TRBJ1-1; size: -; V: TRBV7-2; D: TRBD1; CDR3: CASRRGQGRWNTEAFF; DNA: TGTGCCAGCAGACGAGGACAGGGGCGGTGGAACACTGAAGCTTTCTTT
J: TRBJ1-2; size: -; V: TRBV6-1; D: TRBD1; CDR3: CAILGGTGYGYTF; DNA: TGTGCCATTCTAGGCGGGACAGGGTATGGCTACACCTTC
J: TRBJ2-3; size: once; V: TRBV27; D: TRBD1; CDR3: CASSLSAQGAYTQYF; DNA: TGTGCCAGCAGTTTATCGGCCCAGGGGGCTTATACGCAGTATTTT
J: TRBJ2-7; size: -; V: TRBV4-3; D: -; CDR3: CASSQGLLGGRGYEQYF; DNA: TGCGCCAGCAGCCAAGGGCTCCTGGGGGGCAGGGGCTACGAGCAGTACTTC
J: TRBJ1-6; size: -; V: TRBV5-6; D: -; CDR3: CASSKEHNSPLHF; DNA: TGTGCCAGCAGCAAGGAACATAATTCACCCCTCCACTTT
J: TRBJ2-3; size: -; V: TRBV7-2; D: TRBD2; CDR3: CASSLAGSGTAQDTQYF; DNA: TGTGCCAGCAGCTTAGCGGGTAGCGGGACCGCGCAGGATACGCAGTATTTT
J: TRBJ1-5; size: -; V: TRBV18; D: TRBD1; CDR3: CASSRAGTGDQPQHF; DNA: TGTGCCAGCTCACGAGCCGGGACAGGAGATCAGCCCCAGCATTTT
J: TRBJ1-4; size: -; V: TRBV28; D: -; CDR3: CASSLSIGGEKLFF; DNA: TGTGCCAGCAGTTTAAGCATCGGCGGTGAAAAACTGTTTTTT
J: TRBJ2-4; size: -; V: TRBV6-5; D: -; CDR3: CASLVAGAKNIQYF; DNA: TGTGCCAGCCTCGTCGCAGGGGCCAAAAACATTCAGTACTTC
J: TRBJ1-2; size: -; V: TRBV6-5; D: -; CDR3: CASSYFARGIYGYTF; DNA: TGTGCCAGCAGTTACTTTGCCAGGGGAATCTATGGCTACACCTTC
J: TRBJ1-3; size: -; V: TRBV29-1; D: -; CDR3: CSVDDGSGNTIYF; DNA: TGCAGCGTTGATGACGGCTCTGGAAACACCATATATTTT
J: TRBJ2-7; size: -; V: TRBV9; D: -; CDR3: CASSDSGHPKGEQYF; DNA: TGTGCCAGCAGCGACTCGGGCCATCCTAAGGGCGAGCAGTACTTC
J: TRBJ2-5; size: -; V: TRBV5-1; D: -; CDR3: CASSPEPFQETQYF; DNA: TGCGCCAGCAGCCCGGAGCCTTTCCAAGAGACCCAGTACTTC
J: TRBJ2-1; size: -; V: TRBV5-4; D: -; CDR3: CASFLEGGPYNEQFF; DNA: TGTGCCAGCTTTCTCGAGGGAGGTCCCTACAATGAGCAGTTCTTC
J: TRBJ1-6; size: -; V: TRBV11-3; D: -; CDR3: CASSRRGALSDSPLHF; DNA: TGTGCCAGCAGCCGAAGGGGAGCACTCTCGGATTCACCCCTCCACTTT
J: TRBJ1-6; size: -; V: TRBV27; D: -; CDR3: CASSLGGNSPLHF; DNA: TGTGCCAGCAGTTTAGGTGGGAATTCACCCCTCCACTTT
J: TRBJ2-5; size: -; V: TRBV10-1; D: TRBD2; CDR3: CASSDLAGSQETQYF; DNA: TGCGCCAGCAGTGACCTAGCGGGGAGCCAAGAGACCCAGTACTTC
J: TRBJ2-5; size: -; V: TRBV2; D: TRBD1; CDR3: CAGRGQGVGTQYF; DNA: TGTGCCGGACGGGGACAGGGAGTCGGGACCCAGTACTTC
J: TRBJ1-6; size: -; V: TRBV2; D: TRBD1; CDR3: CASNGQAENNSPLHF; DNA: TGTGCCAGCAACGGACAGGCCGAAAATAATTCACCCCTCCACTTT